Listed here are 27 T cell receptor beta chains from one sample, sequenced in a study of cytomegalovirus exposure and HLA in healthy donors. The PCR contained 60 Vbeta and 13 Jbeta primers. Produced via immunoSEQ multiplex PCR; TCRdb's table is partial and in-frame only. The table has around 77,000 clones, around three quarters seen once. Sequencing input: PBMCs. The receptors derive from a man in his forties or fifties in good health and CMV-seronegative.

The J gene is TRBJ2-3, the V gene TRBV10-1; D is possibly TRBD2 (5 bases). V shed 3 bases and J shed 5 bases, with 6 bases lying between them. The CDR3 runs to 12 residues. Per the germline V gene, CDR1 is WNHNN and CDR2 is SYGVQD (reference sequence). CDR3 sequence reads: CASSDGRDTQYF. Here the CDR3 DNA reads TGCGCCAGCAGTGATGGGAGAGATACGCAGTATTTT.

This clone was picked up one time. The genes are TRBV7-3 and TRBJ2-5, with D perhaps matching TRBD2 (7 bases). V lost 4 bases to trimming and J lost 3 bases, with 18 bases between them. CDR3 length equals 16 residues. CDR1 SGHTA and CDR2 FQGTGA come from the germline V gene. CDR3 sequence: CASSSPSGGAKETQYF. CDR3 coding DNA: TGTGCCAGCAGCTCCCCGAGTGGGGGGGCTAAAGAGACCCAGTACTTC.

V is TRBV10-3 and J is TRBJ2-1; TRBD2 is a possible D gene (5 bases). The CDR3 loop spans 13 amino acids. V dropped 0 bases and J dropped 6 bases, with 6 bases sitting between them. The V gene's germline CDR1 is ENHRY and CDR2 SYGVKD. CDR3 DNA: TGTGCCATCAGTGAGTCTGGAGGCAATGAGCAGTTCTTC. It translates to CAISESGGNEQFF.

The rearrangement joins TRBV19 to TRBJ1-1, with 8 bases that match TRBD1. This CDR3 region has 15 residues. The junction had 9 bases not matched to a gene; V was cut back by 9 bases and J by 0 bases. Germline V lookup: CDR1 LNHDA, CDR2 SQIVND (reference sequence). The CDR3 region is CASQGGTGMNTEAFF. Here the CDR3 DNA reads TGTGCCAGCCAAGGGGGGACAGGCATGAACACTGAAGCTTTCTTT.

The chain combines TRBV19 with TRBJ1-5, with D unclear. The germline V gene encodes CDR1 LNHDA and CDR2 SQIVND (reference sequence). This CDR3 has 11 amino acids. With 5 bases removed from V and 7 bases from J, the gap between germline ends came to 6 bases. The CDR3 DNA sequence: TGTGCCAGTAGTCGAGGACAGCCCCAGCATTTT. Encoded protein: CASSRGQPQHF.

The V gene is TRBV7-2, the J gene TRBJ1-2; D call uncertain. V was trimmed by 8 bases and J by 4 bases, leaving 8 bases between them. Per germline, CDR1 SGHTA and CDR2 FQGNSA. The CDR3 covers 11 residues. CDR3 sequence (DNA): TGTGCCAGCGGCACAGCCTATGGCTACACCTTC. Translating it yields CASGTAYGYTF.

The CDR3, as DNA: TGTGCCAGCAGCCAAGGTGGGACAGGCCACTATGGCTACACCTTC. Translating it yields CASSQGGTGHYGYTF. V usage is TRBV14 and J usage is TRBJ1-2; 8 bases line up with TRBD1. V lost 1 base and J lost 3; bases outside the gene matches: 4. Germline assignment: CDR1 SGHDN and CDR2 FVKESK. This CDR3 comprises 15 residues.

The J gene is TRBJ1-1, the V gene TRBV6-1; no definite D call. The germline V gene has CDR1 MNHNS and CDR2 SASEGT. The V and J ends lost 5 bases and 2 bases respectively, with 12 bases between them. The CDR3 consists of 14 residues. The CDR3 protein is CASSREGLNTEAFF. The DNA of the CDR3 is TGTGCCAGCAGTCGGGAAGGGCTTAACACTGAAGCTTTCTTT.

In its sample, this clone was seen a few times. The chain combines TRBV18 with TRBJ1-5, with a weak D call TRBD1 (6 bases). The ends were cut back, 0 bases at V and 7 bases at J, with 19 bases in the middle. Germline CDR1 KGHSH, CDR2 LQKENI. There are 17 residues in the CDR3. The CDR3 sequence: CASSPPIGAGVMQPQHF. CDR3 DNA sequence: TGTGCCAGCTCACCACCGATAGGGGCAGGGGTTATGCAGCCCCAGCATTTT.

The rearrangement links TRBV30 to TRBJ1-5, with 7 bases fitting TRBD1. Unmatched junction bases numbered 3, after V lost 0 bases and J lost 4 bases. CDR1 is GTSNPN, CDR2 SVGIG, per germline (reference sequence). The CDR3 has 14 amino acids. The CDR3 reads CAWSVLQGNQPQHF. For the CDR3, the DNA is TGTGCCTGGAGTGTACTACAGGGGAATCAGCCCCAGCATTTT.

V is TRBV6-1 and J is TRBJ2-7; the match to TRBD2 covers 9 bases. This CDR3 is built from 14 residues. J gave up 6 bases and V 4 bases, and 7 bases lay outside the gene matches. Germline V gene data show CDR1 as MNHNS and CDR2 as SASEGT. In DNA form, the CDR3 reads TGTGCCAGCAGTGGGGCGGGGGGGTTAATCGAGCAGTACTTC. Amino acids: CASSGAGGLIEQYF.

The count of this clone is one. The gene calls are TRBV19 and TRBJ1-5, with D tentatively TRBD1 (6 bases). Trimming removed 7 bases from V and 4 bases from J, with 14 bases in between. CDR1 and CDR2 (germline): LNHDA, SQIVND (reference sequence). The CDR3 spans 14 residues. This chain's CDR3 is CASNYGTPNQPQHF. The CDR3 nucleotides read TGTGCCAGTAATTACGGGACACCTAATCAGCCCCAGCATTTT.

The chain links TRBV10-3 to TRBJ2-2; D unresolved. Trimming pared 7 bases from V and 7 bases from J, leaving 7 bases between. Germline CDR1 reads ENHRY; CDR2 reads SYGVKD. This CDR3 region has 11 residues. The CDR3, as DNA: TGTGCCATCACGTCTAGCGGGGAGCTGTTTTTT. Protein: CAITSSGELFF.

There are a few counts of this clone. One end of the junction does not line up with germline, which may come from a read error. The chain employs TRBV19 and TRBJ1-5; no clear D. The length of the CDR3 is 16 residues. CDR1 is LNHDA and CDR2 is SQIVND in the germline V gene (reference sequence). The CDR3 here is CARSKREQLFNQPQHF. The CDR3, as DNA: TGTGCCCGTAGTAAGCGAGAGCAATTATTCAATCAGCCCCAGCATTTT.

This clone has more than one count but fewer than ten. The chain is built from TRBV6-4 and TRBJ2-2; weak D call: TRBD1 (5 bases). Trimming shortened V by 6 bases and J by 4 bases, and 6 bases separated the two germline ends. CDR3 size: 12 residues. CDR1 and CDR2 from the germline V gene are MRHNA and SNTAGT. In DNA, the CDR3 is TGTGCCAGCAGGACAGTCACCGGGGAGCTGTTTTTT. It translates to CASRTVTGELFF.

The rearrangement links TRBV7-3 to TRBJ2-3, with a tentative D call TRBD1 (5 bases). V was pared by 5 bases and J by 0 bases, with 12 bases between. CDR1 is SGHTA and CDR2 is FQGTGA in the germline V gene. The CDR3 consists of 15 residues. CDR3 bases: TGTGCCAGCAGCCCCCAGACAGCGAGCACAGATACGCAGTATTTT. This sequence encodes CASSPQTASTDTQYF.

This clone has a handful of counts. The chain combines TRBV6-6 with TRBJ2-7, with 8 bases aligning to TRBD1. Germline V gene data show CDR1 as MNHNY and CDR2 as SVGAGI (reference sequence). This CDR3 is 15 amino acids long. The junction had 7 bases not matched to a gene; V was cut back by 6 bases and J by 0 bases. CDR3 DNA: TGTGCCAGCAGCCGCGGGACAGGACTCTCCTACGAGCAGTACTTC. Translated, it gives CASSRGTGLSYEQYF.

The CDR3 DNA reads TGTGCCAGCAAAGGGGGTCGTGATACTGAAGCTTTCTTT. This translates into CASKGGRDTEAFF. The chain employs TRBV6-5 and TRBJ1-1; TRBD1 is a possible D gene (6 bases). CDR1 is MNHEY and CDR2 is SVGAGI in the germline V gene. V was pared by 7 bases and J by 5 bases, with 14 bases between. The CDR3 consists of 13 residues.

In this sample, this clone turned up a few times. CDR3 loop: CATSSGQGNQPQHF. CDR3 coding DNA: TGTGCCACCAGCAGTGGACAGGGCAATCAGCCCCAGCATTTT. The rearrangement joins TRBV15 to TRBJ1-5; 7 bases match TRBD1. The CDR3 runs 14 residues. Per the germline V gene, CDR1 is LNHNV and CDR2 is YYDKDF (reference sequence). The V gene end was trimmed by 3 bases and the J gene end by 2 bases; junction bases not matched to a gene: 1.

This clone was picked up one time. The rearrangement links TRBV7-9 to TRBJ1-2, with D possibly TRBD1 on 6 matching bases. This CDR3 is 15 amino acids long. Germline V gene data show CDR1 as SEHNR and CDR2 as FQNEAQ (reference sequence). The V end was cut by 5 bases, the J end by 6 bases, with 19 bases between. CDR3: CASSPGWGQWDGYTF. CDR3 DNA: TGTGCCAGCAGCCCCGGGTGGGGACAATGGGATGGCTACACCTTC.

The genes are TRBV5-6 and TRBJ2-7; 7 bases agree with TRBD1. Losses at the gene ends were 4 bases for V and 2 bases for J; bases not matched to a gene: 3. The CDR3 totals 13 residues. Germline assignment: CDR1 SGHDT and CDR2 YYEEEE. CDR3: CASSKGQTYEQYF. For the CDR3, the DNA is TGTGCCAGCAGCAAGGGACAGACCTACGAGCAGTACTTC.

This clone has only one observation. This sequence joins TRBV5-7 and TRBJ1-5, with 7 bases matching TRBD1. TRBV5-7 is an ORF for which the function is uncertain. The ends lost 0 bases at V and 1 base at J; junction bases unmatched: 10. The CDR3 totals 18 residues. The CDR3 DNA reads as TGTGCCAGCAGCTTGGGAATAAAGGGGGCGGGAAGCAATCAGCCCCAGCATTTT. Amino acid sequence: CASSLGIKGAGSNQPQHF.

Regarding this clone: Its ends do not fully match the called genes, so a read error is possible. Within the sample, other DNA sequences also encode this same CDR3. This chain joins TRBV6-5 and TRBJ2-7, with TRBD2 identical over 9 bases. The CDR3 has 14 residues. Germline V gene sequence: CDR1 MNHEY, CDR2 SVGAGI. Written as DNA, the CDR3 is TGTGCTAGCAGTCTGGGACTAGCTAACTACGAGCAGTACTTC. The encoded protein is CASSLGLANYEQYF.

The rearrangement links TRBV5-1 to TRBJ1-1; 7 bases are shared with TRBD1. The CDR3 totals 15 residues. Germline loops: CDR1 SGHRS, CDR2 YFSETQ. The V segment lost 1 base and the J segment 5 bases; nucleotides outside the gene matches: 8. CDR3 coding DNA: TGCGCCAGCAGCTTGTTCGGAGGGGGCAATACTGAAGCTTTCTTT. Its translation: CASSLFGGGNTEAFF.

This chain joins TRBV9 and TRBJ1-4; tentative D call: TRBD1 (6 bases). V was shortened by 3 bases and J by 7 bases, with 13 bases between the two germline ends. The CDR3 spans 14 residues. Germline V CDR1 and CDR2: SGDLS, YYNGEE. CDR3 nucleotides: TGTGCCAGCAGCGAGAGGGTGGGGGCTGAAAAACTGTTTTTT. It yields the protein CASSERVGAEKLFF.

The V gene is TRBV10-3, the J gene TRBJ1-2; no clear D. Per germline, CDR1 ENHRY and CDR2 SYGVKD. The V and J ends lost 0 bases and 0 bases respectively, with 8 bases between them. This CDR3 region has 15 residues. CDR3 residues: CAISESQAANYGYTF. Here the CDR3 DNA reads TGTGCCATCAGTGAGTCCCAGGCCGCTAACTATGGCTACACCTTC.

This clone was seen just once. This chain joins TRBV6-5 and TRBJ2-5, with D perhaps matching TRBD2 (7 bases). Trimming pared 3 bases from V and 11 bases from J, leaving 19 bases between. Germline CDR1 reads MNHEY; CDR2 reads SVGAGI. The CDR3 is 14 residues long. CDR3 residues: CASSYSAGAGEQYF. The CDR3 bases are TGTGCCAGCAGTTATTCGGCGGGGGCGGGTGAGCAGTACTTC.